Below are 19 T cell receptor beta chains sequenced from a single sample in a study of T cells in Graves' hyperthyroidism and ophthalmopathy. There were TCR beta CDR3 regions amplified from RNA transcripts. The HTBI set primed first-round TCR CDR3 RT-PCR. TCRdb ran MiXCR on the multiplex PCR reads and lists one entry per CDR3 protein. The sample yields 300,000 to 500,000 distinct CDR3 sequences, more than 13% seen once. Sequenced input: blood. The receptor source for this set is a woman aged 30 to 39 with Graves' hyperthyroidism.

This chain links TRBV5-1 with TRBJ2-2; D is undetermined. There are 14 residues in the CDR3. V gave up 7 bases and J gave up 0 bases, with 10 bases separating them. The germline gives CDR1 SGHRS, CDR2 YFSETQ. CDR3 in amino acids: CASSYYSNTGELFF. CDR3 bases: TGCGCCAGCTCATATTACTCGAACACCGGGGAGCTGTTTTTT.

There are many counts of this clonotype. The V and J genes are TRBV5-1 and TRBJ2-7, with 9 bases that match TRBD1. Trimming took 7 bases from V and 0 from J; bases not matched to a gene: 5. CDR3 length: 14 amino acids. Germline CDR1 SGHRS, CDR2 YFSETQ. CDR3 amino acids: CASGQQGASYEQYF. The CDR3 bases are TGCGCCAGCGGACAACAGGGGGCCTCCTACGAGCAGTACTTC.

The chain joins TRBV20-1 to TRBJ2-7, with D possibly matching TRBD1 (6 bases). The ends were cut back, 6 bases at V and 4 bases at J, with 13 bases in the middle. The CDR3 contains 12 residues. CDR1 is DFQATT, CDR2 SNEGSKA, per germline (reference sequence). CDR3 DNA: TGCAGTGCCAGGACAGATCTTTACGAGCAGTACTTC. Translation: CSARTDLYEQYF.

This clonotype was detected a few times. The V and J genes are TRBV7-3 and TRBJ2-2; D is unresolved. In germline, CDR1 is SGHTA, CDR2 FQGTGA. Trimming pared 8 bases from V and 2 bases from J, leaving 12 bases between. The CDR3 sequence is 14 residues long. The CDR3 protein is CASAPAVNTGELFF. In DNA, the CDR3 is TGTGCCAGCGCCCCGGCAGTTAACACCGGGGAGCTGTTTTTT.

At least ten counts were recorded for this clonotype. V usage is TRBV7-9 and J usage is TRBJ1-1; TRBD1 might be the D (5 bases). In germline, CDR1 is SEHNR, CDR2 FQNEAQ (reference sequence). V shed 5 bases and J shed 4 bases, with 14 bases lying between them. This CDR3 has 14 amino acids. CDR3 coding DNA: TGTGCCAGCAGCCCGAACGGGGGTGGCACTGAAGCTTTCTTT. It encodes CASSPNGGGTEAFF.

This clonotype was seen more than once but under ten times. The chain recombines TRBV29-1 with TRBJ2-5, with 7 bases identical to TRBD2. This CDR3 region has 13 residues. The germline V gene encodes CDR1 SQVTM and CDR2 ANQGSEA. J lost 5 bases, V lost 1 base, and 4 bases had no gene match. The CDR3: CSVEGNGRETQYF. In DNA form, the CDR3 reads TGCAGCGTTGAAGGGAACGGGAGGGAGACCCAGTACTTC.

This clonotype was seen ten or more times. The V call is TRBV28, the J call TRBJ1-1; no clear D gene. The CDR3 is 14 amino acids. V was cut by 7 bases and J by 5 bases, with 17 bases left in between. Germline CDR1 and CDR2: MDHEN and SYDVKM. CDR3 amino acids: CASTLYSGRTEAFF. CDR3 nucleotide sequence: TGTGCCAGCACCTTGTATTCCGGGAGGACTGAAGCTTTCTTT.

The sample holds a few counts of this clonotype. V gene TRBV10-2 combines with J gene TRBJ2-7; D remains unclear. The germline gives CDR1 WSHSY, CDR2 SAAADI. The CDR3 spans 11 residues. Trimming shortened V by 7 bases and J by 7 bases, and 11 bases separated the two germline ends. CDR3: CASTRHDEQYF. CDR3 in DNA: TGCGCCAGCACACGGCATGATGAGCAGTACTTC.

The sample holds many counts of this clonotype. The chain has TRBV24-1 and TRBJ2-3; D not certain. Germline V gene lookup returns CDR1 KGHDR and CDR2 SFDVKD. Trimming cost V 3 bases and J 0 bases, with 6 bases left between them. This CDR3 region has 14 residues. The CDR3 sequence: CATSDADSTDTQYF. The CDR3 DNA reads TGTGCCACCAGTGATGCTGACAGCACAGATACGCAGTATTTT.

The CDR3 region is CASSPGTGAGETQYF. The CDR3 region has the DNA TGTGCCAGCAGCCCAGGGACAGGGGCCGGTGAGACCCAGTACTTC. This chain uses TRBV11-3 with TRBJ2-5, with TRBD1 matching over 10 bases. Germline trimming cut 5 bases from V and 5 bases from J; bases unmatched to any gene: 8. This CDR3 spans 15 amino acids. The germline V gene has CDR1 SGHNT and CDR2 YENEEA.

The rearrangement joins TRBV3-1 to TRBJ1-1; the D is unclear. Germline V lookup: CDR1 LGHDT, CDR2 YNNKEL (reference sequence). V was cut by 0 bases and J by 2 bases, with 7 bases left in between. The CDR3 is 14 residues long. CDR3 bases: TGTGCCAGCAGCCAAGAAGCTACTAACACTGAAGCTTTCTTT. This gives the protein CASSQEATNTEAFF.

The table lists this clonotype with many counts. The chain links TRBV12-3 or TRBV12-4 to TRBJ1-2; D is undetermined. The CDR3 contains 13 residues. V was shortened by 6 bases and J by 3 bases, with 11 bases between the two germline ends. CDR3 sequence (DNA): TGTGCCAGCAGCTTGGCCGGGGACTATGGCTACACCTTC. Translating gives CASSLAGDYGYTF.

This clonotype appeared a few times. The CDR3 here is CASSLDLLANEQFF. The CDR3 nucleotides are TGCGCCAGCAGCTTGGACCTACTAGCGAATGAGCAGTTCTTC. This chain uses TRBV5-1 with TRBJ2-1; 7 positions match TRBD2. The junction had 4 bases not matched to a gene; V was cut back by 0 bases and J by 7 bases. CDR3 length: 14 residues. Germline CDR1 SGHRS, CDR2 YFSETQ.

In its sample, this clonotype was seen many times. The chain combines TRBV18 with TRBJ2-7; a possible D gene is TRBD2 (5 bases). Germline V CDR1 and CDR2: KGHSH, LQKENI. Deletions cut 6 bases from V and 6 bases from J, with 9 bases between. The CDR3 totals 11 residues. CDR3 sequence reads: CASSGRGEQYF. CDR3 DNA: TGTGCCAGCTCGGGTCGGGGCGAGCAGTACTTC. The full variable domain, in which reference TRBV18 and TRBJ2-7 provide the parts outside the CDR3, is NAGVMQNPRHLVRRRGQEARLRCSPMKGHSHVYWYRQLPEEGLKFMVYLQKENIIDESGMPKERFSAEFPKEGPSILRIQQVVRGDSAAYFCASSGRGEQYFGPGTRLTVT.

In its sample, this clonotype was seen many times. The rearrangement joins TRBV20-1 to TRBJ1-2, with 7 bases matching TRBD1. Germline CDR1 is DFQATT and CDR2 is SNEGSKA (reference sequence). Trimming took 5 bases from V and 3 from J; bases not matched to a gene: 9. The CDR3 covers 14 residues. CDR3 in amino acids: CSARRAGTDYGYTF. CDR3 coding DNA: TGCAGTGCTCGCCGAGCCGGGACAGACTATGGCTACACCTTC.

This clonotype was detected a few times. This chain joins TRBV6-1 and TRBJ2-3, with 8 bases that match TRBD2. Germline V lookup: CDR1 MNHNS, CDR2 SASEGT. There are 15 residues in the CDR3. The trim removed 5 bases at V and 3 bases at J, leaving 7 bases unmatched. Written as DNA, the CDR3 is TGTGCCAGCAGTTCCAGCGGGAGTATAACAGATACGCAGTATTTT. Amino acid sequence: CASSSSGSITDTQYF.

As DNA, the CDR3 is TGTGCCAGCAGCTTAACGTCTCAGGGCGCGAACACCGGGGAGCTGTTTTTT. Translated, it gives CASSLTSQGANTGELFF. The V and J genes are TRBV7-3 and TRBJ2-2; possible D gene TRBD1, 5 bases. CDR1 is SGHTA and CDR2 is FQGTGA in the germline V gene. The CDR3 consists of 17 residues. Trimming stripped 0 bases from V and 0 bases from J, with 11 bases between.

This clonotype was detected ten times or more. The chain combines TRBV7-2 with TRBJ2-3; TRBD2 matches at 8 bases. This CDR3 contains 18 residues. With V trimmed by 3 bases and J by 1 base, 12 bases remained unmatched. CDR1 is SGHTA, CDR2 FQGNSA, per germline. The CDR3 here is CASSFLTSVRVGTDTQYF. CDR3 sequence (DNA): TGTGCCAGCAGCTTCTTGACTAGCGTTAGAGTGGGCACAGATACGCAGTATTTT. Supplemented by reference TRBV7-2 and TRBJ2-3, the full variable domain reads GAGVSQSPSNKVTEKGKDVELRCDPISGHTALYWYRQSLGQGLEFLIYFQGNSAPDKSGLPSDRFSAERTGGSVSTLTIQRTQQEDSAVYLCASSFLTSVRVGTDTQYFGPGTRLTVL.

This clonotype was picked up many times. The V call is TRBV20-1, the J call TRBJ2-1; 11 nucleotides align to TRBD2. Germline V gene sequence: CDR1 DFQATT, CDR2 SNEGSKA (reference sequence). V lost 6 bases and J lost 5; bases outside the gene matches: 9. The CDR3 extends over 15 amino acids. Written as DNA, the CDR3 is TGCAGTGCCAACCCGGGGACTAGCGGAGACAATGAGCAGTTCTTC. Translating gives CSANPGTSGDNEQFF.